The present T cell receptor (beta chain) was sequenced within a study of a mutant IDH1 vaccine in newly diagnosed glioma. General study results and limits: Overall, about 92% of patients had vaccine-induced immune responses. Pseudoprogression apparently lacked any relation to changes in top peripheral T cell clonotypes.

About this clone: Its target is unknown.

This CDR3 has 15 amino acids. Trimming cost V 6 bases and J 0 bases, with 12 bases left between them. Germline V CDR1 and CDR2: MNHEY, SMNVEV (reference sequence). Time point indicated: week 11, during vaccination. The study gave 300 ug of mutant IDH1 20-mer peptide per vaccine dose, with topical imiquimod. The astrocytomas were IDH1-mutant, ATRX-negative, and WHO grade 3 or 4. Measured with immunoSEQ multiplex PCR; TCRdb has only the in-frame clones, and not every one. The sample carries 20,000 to 30,000 clones, roughly 85% recorded once. The sequences come from PBMCs, collected from a glioma patient whose treatment included an IDH1 peptide vaccine. This chain uses TRBV27 with TRBJ2-1; no firm D call. This TCR derives from a man in his forties with glioma. CDR3 nucleotides: TGTGCCAGCAGGCAAGAAGGGTACTCCTACAATGAGCAGTTCTTC. Protein product: CASRQEGYSYNEQFF.